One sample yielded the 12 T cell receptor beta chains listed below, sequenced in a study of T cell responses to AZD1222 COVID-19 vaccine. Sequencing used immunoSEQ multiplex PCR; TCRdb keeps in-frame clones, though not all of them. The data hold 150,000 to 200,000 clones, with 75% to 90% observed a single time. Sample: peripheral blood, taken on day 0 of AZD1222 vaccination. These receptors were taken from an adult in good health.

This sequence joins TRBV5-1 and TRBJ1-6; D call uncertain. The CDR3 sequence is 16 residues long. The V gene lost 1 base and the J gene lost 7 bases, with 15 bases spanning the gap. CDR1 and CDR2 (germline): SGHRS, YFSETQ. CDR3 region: CASSLRTGEGNSPLHF. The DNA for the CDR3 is TGCGCCAGCAGCTTGAGGACGGGCGAGGGCAATTCACCCCTCCACTTT. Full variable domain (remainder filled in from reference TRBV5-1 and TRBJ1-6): KAGVTQTPRYLIKTRGQQVTLSCSPISGHRSVSWYQQTPGQGLQFLFEYFSETQRNKGNFPGRFSGRQFSNSRSEMNVSTLELGDSALYLCASSLRTGEGNSPLHFGNGTRLTVT.

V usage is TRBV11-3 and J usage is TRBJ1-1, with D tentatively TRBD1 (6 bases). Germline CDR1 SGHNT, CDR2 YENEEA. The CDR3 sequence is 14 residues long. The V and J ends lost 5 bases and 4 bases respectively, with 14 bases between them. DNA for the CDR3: TGTGCCAGCAGCCCCGGGGGCAGGGGCACTGAAGCTTTCTTT. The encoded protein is CASSPGGRGTEAFF.

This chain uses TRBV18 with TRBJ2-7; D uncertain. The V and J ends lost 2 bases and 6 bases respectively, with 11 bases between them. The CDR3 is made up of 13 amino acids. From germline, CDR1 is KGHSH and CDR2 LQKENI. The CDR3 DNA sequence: TGTGCCAGCTCACCAACCTCCCCGGGCGAGCAGTACTTC. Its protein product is CASSPTSPGEQYF.

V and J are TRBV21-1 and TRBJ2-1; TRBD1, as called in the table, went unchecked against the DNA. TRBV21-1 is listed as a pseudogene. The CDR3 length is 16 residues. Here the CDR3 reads CASSKATGQGPNEQFF. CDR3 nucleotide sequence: TGTGCCAGCAGCAAAGCAACGGGACAGGGTCCGAATGAGCAGTTCTTC.

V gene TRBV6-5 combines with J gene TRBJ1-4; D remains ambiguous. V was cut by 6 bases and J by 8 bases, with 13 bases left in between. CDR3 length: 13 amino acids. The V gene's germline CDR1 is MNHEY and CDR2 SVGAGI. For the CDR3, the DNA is TGTGCCAGCAGACCTACGGGATGGGAAAAACTGTTTTTT. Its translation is CASRPTGWEKLFF.

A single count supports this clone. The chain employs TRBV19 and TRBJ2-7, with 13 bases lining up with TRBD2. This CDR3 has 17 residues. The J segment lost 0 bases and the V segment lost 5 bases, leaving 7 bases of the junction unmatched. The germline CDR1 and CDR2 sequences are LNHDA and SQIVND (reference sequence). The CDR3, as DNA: TGTGCCAGTAGTCTCAAGGGGACTAGCGGGAACTCCTACGAGCAGTACTTC. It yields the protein CASSLKGTSGNSYEQYF. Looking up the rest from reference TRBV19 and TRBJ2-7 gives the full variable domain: DGGITQSPKYLFRKEGQNVTLSCEQNLNHDAMYWYRQDPGQGLRLIYYSQIVNDFQKGDIAEGYSVSREKKESFPLTVTSAQKNPTAFYLCASSLKGTSGNSYEQYFGPGTRLTVT.

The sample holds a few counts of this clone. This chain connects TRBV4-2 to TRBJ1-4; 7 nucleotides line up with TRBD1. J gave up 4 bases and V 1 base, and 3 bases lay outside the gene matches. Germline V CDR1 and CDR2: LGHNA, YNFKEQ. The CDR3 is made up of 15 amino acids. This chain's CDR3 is CASSQGDSLNEKLFF. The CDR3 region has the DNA TGTGCCAGCAGCCAAGGGGACAGCCTTAATGAAAAACTGTTTTTT.

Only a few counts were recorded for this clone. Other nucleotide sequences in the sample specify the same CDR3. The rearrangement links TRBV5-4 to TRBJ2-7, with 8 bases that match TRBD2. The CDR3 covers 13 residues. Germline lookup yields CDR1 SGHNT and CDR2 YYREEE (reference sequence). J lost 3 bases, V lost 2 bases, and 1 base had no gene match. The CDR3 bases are TGTGCCAGCAGCTTCAGCGGGAGCTACGAGCAGTACTTC. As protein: CASSFSGSYEQYF.

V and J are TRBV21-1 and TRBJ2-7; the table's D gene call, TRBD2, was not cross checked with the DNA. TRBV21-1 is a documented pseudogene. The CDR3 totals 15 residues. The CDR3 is CASSKAASSSYEQYF. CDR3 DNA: TGTGCCAGCAGCAAAGCAGCTTCATCCTCCTACGAGCAGTACTTC.

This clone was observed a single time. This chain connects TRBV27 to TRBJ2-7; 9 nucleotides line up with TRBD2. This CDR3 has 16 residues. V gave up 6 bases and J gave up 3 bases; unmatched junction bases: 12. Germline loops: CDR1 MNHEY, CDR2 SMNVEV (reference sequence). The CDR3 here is CASRLLGGRGNYEQYF. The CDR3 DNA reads TGTGCCAGCAGACTTCTAGGCGGGAGGGGGAACTACGAGCAGTACTTC.

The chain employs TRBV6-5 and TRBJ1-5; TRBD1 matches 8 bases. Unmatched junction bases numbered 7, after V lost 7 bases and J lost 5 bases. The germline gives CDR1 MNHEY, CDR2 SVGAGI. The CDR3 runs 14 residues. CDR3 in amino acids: CASTRTGSDQPQHF. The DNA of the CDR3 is TGTGCCAGCACCAGGACAGGGTCCGATCAGCCCCAGCATTTT.

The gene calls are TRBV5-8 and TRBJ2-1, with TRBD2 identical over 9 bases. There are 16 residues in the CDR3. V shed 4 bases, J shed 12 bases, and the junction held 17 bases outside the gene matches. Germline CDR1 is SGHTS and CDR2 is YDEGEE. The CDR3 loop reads CASSAGNLAGPEGQFF. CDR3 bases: TGTGCCAGCAGCGCCGGGAATCTAGCGGGGCCTGAGGGGCAGTTCTTC.